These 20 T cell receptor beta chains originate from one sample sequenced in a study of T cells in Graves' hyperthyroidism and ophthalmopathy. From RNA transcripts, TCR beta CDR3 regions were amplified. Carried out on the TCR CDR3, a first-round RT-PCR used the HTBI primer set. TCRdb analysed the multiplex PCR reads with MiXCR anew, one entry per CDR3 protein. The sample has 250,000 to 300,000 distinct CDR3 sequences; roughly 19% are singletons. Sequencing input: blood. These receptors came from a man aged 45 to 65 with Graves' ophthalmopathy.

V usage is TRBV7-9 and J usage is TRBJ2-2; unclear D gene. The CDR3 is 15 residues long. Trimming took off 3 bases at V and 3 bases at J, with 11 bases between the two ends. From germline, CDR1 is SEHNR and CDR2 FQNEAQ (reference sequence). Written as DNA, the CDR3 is TGTGCCAGCAGCTTCATGGGATCGGACACCGGGGAGCTGTTTTTT. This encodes CASSFMGSDTGELFF.

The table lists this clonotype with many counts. The CDR3 bases are TGTGCCAGCAGCTCCCGTATTGGCGGGAGGGAGGAGCAGTTCTTC. This sequence encodes CASSSRIGGREEQFF. The chain joins TRBV11-2 to TRBJ2-1; 9 nucleotides agree with TRBD2. Germline CDR1 and CDR2: SGHAT and FQNNGV. The CDR3 totals 15 residues. The junction had 11 bases not matched to a gene; V was cut back by 4 bases and J by 10 bases.

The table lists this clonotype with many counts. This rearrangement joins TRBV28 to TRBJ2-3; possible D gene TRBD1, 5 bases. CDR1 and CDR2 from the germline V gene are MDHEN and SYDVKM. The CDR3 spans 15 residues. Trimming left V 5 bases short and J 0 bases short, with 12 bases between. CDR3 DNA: TGTGCCAGCAGTCCGGACACCCTTAGCACAGATACGCAGTATTTT. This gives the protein CASSPDTLSTDTQYF. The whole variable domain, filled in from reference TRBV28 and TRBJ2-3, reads DVKVTQSSRYLVKRTGEKVFLECVQDMDHENMFWYRQDPGLGLRLIYFSYDVKMKEKGDIPEGYSVSREKKERFSLILESASTNQTSMYLCASSPDTLSTDTQYFGPGTRLTVL.

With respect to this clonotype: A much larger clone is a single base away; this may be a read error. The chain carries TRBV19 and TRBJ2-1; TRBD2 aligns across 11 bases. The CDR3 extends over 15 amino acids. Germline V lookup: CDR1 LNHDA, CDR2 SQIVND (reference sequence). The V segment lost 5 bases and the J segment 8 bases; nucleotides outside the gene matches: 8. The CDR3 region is CASSFLAGGIHEQFF. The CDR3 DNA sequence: TGTGCCAGTAGTTTTCTAGCGGGAGGAATCCATGAGCAGTTCTTC. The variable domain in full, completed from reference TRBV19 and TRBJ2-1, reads DGGITQSPKYLFRKEGQNVTLSCEQNLNHDAMYWYRQDPGQGLRLIYYSQIVNDFQKGDIAEGYSVSREKKESFPLTVTSAQKNPTAFYLCASSFLAGGIHEQFFGPGTRLTVL.

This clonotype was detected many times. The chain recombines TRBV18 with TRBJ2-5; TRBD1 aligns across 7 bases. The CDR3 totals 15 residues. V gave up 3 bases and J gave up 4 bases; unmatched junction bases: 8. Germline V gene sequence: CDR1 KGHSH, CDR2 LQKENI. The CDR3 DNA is TGTGCCAGCTCACCCCGGGACAGTTATTCAGAGACCCAGTACTTC. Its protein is CASSPRDSYSETQYF.

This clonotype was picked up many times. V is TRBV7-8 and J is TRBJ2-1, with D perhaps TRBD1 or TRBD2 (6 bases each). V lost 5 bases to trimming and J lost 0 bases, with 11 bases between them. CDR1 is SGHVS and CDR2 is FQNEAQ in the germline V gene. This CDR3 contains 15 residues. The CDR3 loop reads CASSPGGYSYNEQFF. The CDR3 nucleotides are TGTGCCAGCAGCCCCGGGGGCTACTCCTACAATGAGCAGTTCTTC. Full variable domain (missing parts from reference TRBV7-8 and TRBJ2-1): GAGVSQSPRYKVAKRGQDVALRCDPISGHVSLFWYQQALGQGPEFLTYFQNEAQLDKSGLPSDRFFAERPEGSVSTLKIQRTQQEDSAVYLCASSPGGYSYNEQFFGPGTRLTVL.

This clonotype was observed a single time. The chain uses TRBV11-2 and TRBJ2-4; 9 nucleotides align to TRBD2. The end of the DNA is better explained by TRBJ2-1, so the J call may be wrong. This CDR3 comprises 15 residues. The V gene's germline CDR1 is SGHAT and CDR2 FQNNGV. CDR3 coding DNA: TGTGCCAGCAGCTCGACTAGCGGTGCCGGGGACATTCAGTTCTTC. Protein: CASSSTSGAGDIQFF.

Written as DNA, the CDR3 is TGTGCCTGGAGTACCTCGACAGGGAACTATGGCTACACCTTC. It encodes CAWSTSTGNYGYTF. The V and J genes are TRBV30 and TRBJ1-2; 7 bases fit TRBD1. Germline values: CDR1 GTSNPN, CDR2 SVGIG (reference sequence). Trimming took 2 bases from V and 2 from J; bases not matched to a gene: 5. The CDR3 has 14 amino acids.

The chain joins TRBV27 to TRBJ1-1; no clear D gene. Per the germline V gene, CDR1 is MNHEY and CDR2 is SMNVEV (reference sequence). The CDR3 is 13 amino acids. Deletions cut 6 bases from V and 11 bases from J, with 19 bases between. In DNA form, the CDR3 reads TGTGCCAGCAGCAGCCCCGGCCTGGTGGAGGCTTTCTTT. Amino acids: CASSSPGLVEAFF.

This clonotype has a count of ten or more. The CDR3 coding sequence is TGTGCCAGCAGCGAGGGACGTTCTAGGAGGCTTTGGTATTTATACGAGCAGTTCTTC. This sequence encodes CASSEGRSRRLWYLYEQFF. The chain couples TRBV3-1 to TRBJ2-1; TRBD1 or TRBD2 may be the D gene (5 bases each). From germline, CDR1 is LGHDT and CDR2 YNNKEL (reference sequence). The CDR3 runs to 19 residues. Trimming shortened V by 5 bases and J by 10 bases, and 33 bases separated the two germline ends.

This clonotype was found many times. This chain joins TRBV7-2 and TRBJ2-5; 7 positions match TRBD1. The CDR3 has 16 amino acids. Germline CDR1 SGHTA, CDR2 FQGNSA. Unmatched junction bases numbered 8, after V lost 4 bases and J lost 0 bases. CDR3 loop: CASSSFKGAYQETQYF. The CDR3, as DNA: TGTGCCAGCAGCTCATTTAAGGGGGCTTACCAAGAGACCCAGTACTTC.

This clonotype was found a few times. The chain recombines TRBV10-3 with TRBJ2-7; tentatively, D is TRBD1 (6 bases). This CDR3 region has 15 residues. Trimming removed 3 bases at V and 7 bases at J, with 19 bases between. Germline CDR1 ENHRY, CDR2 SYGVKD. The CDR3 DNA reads TGTGCCATCAGTGAAATCTCGGCCCCGAGGGGGGAGCAGTACTTC. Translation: CAISEISAPRGEQYF.

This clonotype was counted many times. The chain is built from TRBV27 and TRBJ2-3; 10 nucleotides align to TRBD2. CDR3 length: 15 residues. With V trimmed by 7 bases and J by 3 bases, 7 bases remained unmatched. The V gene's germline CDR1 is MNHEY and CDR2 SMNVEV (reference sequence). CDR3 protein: CASNLAGAGTDTQYF. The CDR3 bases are TGTGCCAGCAACCTAGCGGGAGCTGGTACAGATACGCAGTATTTT.

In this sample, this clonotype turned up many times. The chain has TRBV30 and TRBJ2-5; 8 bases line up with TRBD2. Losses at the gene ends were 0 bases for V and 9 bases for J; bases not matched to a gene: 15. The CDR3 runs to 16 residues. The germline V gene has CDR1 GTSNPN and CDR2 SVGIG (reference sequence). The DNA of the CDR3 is TGTGCCTGGAGTGTTGGTACTAGCGGTCTGCAGGCGGCCCAGTACTTC. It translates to CAWSVGTSGLQAAQYF. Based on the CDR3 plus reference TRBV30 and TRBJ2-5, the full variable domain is SQTIHQWPATLVQPVGSPLSLECTVEGTSNPNLYWYRQAAGRGLQLLFYSVGIGQISSEVPQNLSASRPQDRQFILSSKKLLLSDSGFYLCAWSVGTSGLQAAQYFGPGTRLLVL.

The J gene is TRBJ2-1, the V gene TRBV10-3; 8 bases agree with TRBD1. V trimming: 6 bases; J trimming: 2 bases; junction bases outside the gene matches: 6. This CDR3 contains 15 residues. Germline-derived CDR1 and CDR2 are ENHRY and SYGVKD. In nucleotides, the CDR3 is TGTGCCATCAGCCCCGACAGGGGAACCTACAATGAGCAGTTCTTC. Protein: CAISPDRGTYNEQFF.

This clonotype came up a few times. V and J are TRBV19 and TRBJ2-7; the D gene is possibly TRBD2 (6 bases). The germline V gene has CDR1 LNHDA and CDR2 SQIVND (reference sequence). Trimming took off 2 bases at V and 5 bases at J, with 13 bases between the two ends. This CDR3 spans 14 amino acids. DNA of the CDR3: TGTGCCAGTAGTATAATCGGGAGCTTAAACGAGCAGTACTTC. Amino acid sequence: CASSIIGSLNEQYF.

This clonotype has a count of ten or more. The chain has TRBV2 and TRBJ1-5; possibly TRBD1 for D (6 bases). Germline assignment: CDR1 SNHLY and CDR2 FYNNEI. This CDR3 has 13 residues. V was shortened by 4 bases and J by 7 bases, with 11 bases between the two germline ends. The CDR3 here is CASSGTVRQPQHF. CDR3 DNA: TGTGCCAGCAGTGGGACAGTGAGACAGCCCCAGCATTTT.

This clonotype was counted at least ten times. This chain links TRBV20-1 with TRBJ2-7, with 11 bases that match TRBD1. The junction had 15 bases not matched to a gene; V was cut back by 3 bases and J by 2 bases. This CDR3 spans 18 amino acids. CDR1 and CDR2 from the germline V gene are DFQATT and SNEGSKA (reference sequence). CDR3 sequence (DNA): TGCAGTGCTAGTGAGGGGGGACAGGGGGTGGGGGAGCCCTACGAGCAGTACTTC. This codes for CSASEGGQGVGEPYEQYF.

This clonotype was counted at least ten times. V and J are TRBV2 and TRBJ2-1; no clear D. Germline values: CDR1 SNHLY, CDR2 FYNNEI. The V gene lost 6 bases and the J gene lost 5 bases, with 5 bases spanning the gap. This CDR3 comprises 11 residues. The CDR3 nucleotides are TGTGCCAGCAGGGTCCACAATGAGCAGTTCTTC. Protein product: CASRVHNEQFF.

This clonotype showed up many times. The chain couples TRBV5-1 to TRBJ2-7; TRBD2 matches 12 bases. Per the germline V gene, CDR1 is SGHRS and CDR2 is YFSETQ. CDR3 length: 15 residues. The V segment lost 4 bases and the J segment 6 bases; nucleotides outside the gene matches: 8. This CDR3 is CASSPGLAGKGEQYF. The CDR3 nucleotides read TGCGCCAGCAGCCCCGGACTAGCGGGAAAGGGCGAGCAGTACTTC.